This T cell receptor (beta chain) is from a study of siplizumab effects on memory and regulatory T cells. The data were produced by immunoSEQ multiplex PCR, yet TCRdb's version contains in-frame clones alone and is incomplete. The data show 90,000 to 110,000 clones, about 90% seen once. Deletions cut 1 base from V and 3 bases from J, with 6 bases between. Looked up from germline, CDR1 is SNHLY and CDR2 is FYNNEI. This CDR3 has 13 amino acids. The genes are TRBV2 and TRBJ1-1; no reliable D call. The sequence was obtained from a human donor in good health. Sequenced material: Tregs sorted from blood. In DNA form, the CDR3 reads TGTGCCAGCAGTGAAGACTACTACACTGAAGCTTTCTTT. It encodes CASSEDYYTEAFF.